This TCR beta chain was sequenced in a study of Graves' ophthalmopathy and Graves' hyperthyroidism. Overall study context: The study drew peripheral blood at initial diagnosis, before any treatment. Study-wide findings and caveats: The model flagged ophthalmopathy progression at 65% to 71% sensitivity and 72.22% specificity.

This clonotype was seen at least ten times. The antigen remains undetermined. Amplification of the TCR beta CDR3 regions used RNA transcripts (as template). RT-PCR with HTBI primers came first, then second-round multiplex PCR. One entry per CDR3 protein, called by TCRdb with MiXCR from the multiplex PCR reads. This sample carries about 740,000 distinct CDR3 sequences, around 40% of them seen once, and the ten largest clones take about 40%. Trimming took 7 bases from V and 2 from J, leaving 15 bases between them. The CDR3 extends over 13 amino acids. Germline V gene lookup returns CDR1 SQVTM and CDR2 ANQGSEA. Presentation of ophthalmopathy in the donors involved moderate-to-severe activity, CAS ≥3, NOSPECS ≥4 and a duration under 3 months.

The material sequenced was peripheral blood. The rearrangement joins TRBV29-1 to TRBJ2-7; D might be TRBD1 (6 bases). This TCR was recovered from an adult man with Graves' ophthalmopathy. CDR3 nucleotides: TGCAGCGCTTTATGGGGGCTCACCTACGAGCAGTACTTC. Its protein is CSALWGLTYEQYF.